These T cell receptor beta chains were read from a single sample in a study of T cells in Graves' hyperthyroidism and ophthalmopathy. One entry per CDR3 protein results from TCRdb running MiXCR on the multiplex PCR reads. Here the sample spans around 600,000 distinct CDR3 sequences, roughly a sixth being singletons. Sequencing used blood. The receptors come from a woman in her thirties or forties with Graves' ophthalmopathy. The CDR3 runs from the conserved cysteine through the conserved F or W. A D gene is named only where the DNA matches it firmly. Clone size is shown for a subset of rows, as once, few, many or a class of expanded clone.

few	TRBV20-1	TRBD1	TRBJ1-2	TGCAGTGCAAAGGACAGGGCTAACTATGGCTACACCTTC	CSAKDRANYGYTF
few	TRBV7-9	NA	TRBJ1-2	TGTGCCAGCAGCTCCTATTGGAATGGCTACACCTTC	CASSSYWNGYTF
many	TRBV12-3/TRBV12-4	TRBD1	TRBJ1-2	TGTGCCAGCAGTTATGACAGGGGTGGGAACTATGGCTACACCTTC	CASSYDRGGNYGYTF
many	TRBV7-2	NA	TRBJ2-3	TGTGCCAGCAGCTTACAGGCCGACACGAATACGCAGTATTTT	CASSLQADTNTQYF
many	TRBV30	NA	TRBJ1-6	TGTGCCTGCACCCGAGGGGGTTCACCCCTCCACTTT	CACTRGGSPLHF
many	TRBV5-1	NA	TRBJ1-1	TGCGCCAGCAGCAGGGGAGATTTAGGCACTGAAGCTTTCTTT	CASSRGDLGTEAFF
many	TRBV18	NA	TRBJ2-2	TGTGCCAGCTCACCAGACGAGGCCGGGGAGCTGTTTTTT	CASSPDEAGELFF
once	TRBV20-1	TRBD2	TRBJ2-1	TGCAGTGCTAGTAGCCTAGCGGGAGACAGCTCCTACAATGAGCAGCTCTTC	CSASSLAGDSSYNEQLF
NA	TRBV24-1	NA	TRBJ2-5	TGTGCCACAGGAGCTAGGGGGCGGGAGGCCCGGGAGACCCAGTACTTC	CATGARGREARETQYF
many	TRBV2	NA	TRBJ1-5	TGTGCCAGCAGTGGTGAGCGGGACCAGCCCCAGCATTTT	CASSGERDQPQHF
many	TRBV7-2	TRBD2	TRBJ2-7	TGTGCCAGCAGCCCCTACTTTGGACTAGCGGGACCCTCCTACGAGCAGTACTTC	CASSPYFGLAGPSYEQYF
NA	TRBV27	TRBD1	TRBJ1-1	TGTGCCAGCAGTGGACAGGGGGTAGAAGCTTTCTTT	CASSGQGVEAFF
few	TRBV7-8	TRBD2	TRBJ2-1	TGTGCCAGCAGCCTAGCGGGAGCGGGGGCTGAGCAGTTCTTC	CASSLAGAGAEQFF
many	TRBV6-1	TRBD1	TRBJ2-3	TGTGCCAGCAGTGTGGGACAGCCAGATACGCAGTATTTT	CASSVGQPDTQYF
few	TRBV9	NA	TRBJ2-1	TGTGCCAGCAGCGTAGGTTTAGCGAGCTCCTACAATGAGCAGTTCTTC	CASSVGLASSYNEQFF
NA	TRBV6-2/TRBV6-3	TRBD2	TRBJ2-3	TGTGCCAGCAGGGACCTGCGGACTAGCGGGGGCGCCGATACGCAGTATTTT	CASRDLRTSGGADTQYF
NA	TRBV20-1	TRBD2	TRBJ2-3	TGCAGTGCTCGAAAAGAATCTAGCGGGGGGGCCAAAGATACGCAGTATTTT	CSARKESSGGAKDTQYF
many	TRBV27	NA	TRBJ2-7	TGTGCCAGCAAAAGCTTCACAGGGCACTACGAGCAGTACTTC	CASKSFTGHYEQYF
many	TRBV28	TRBD2	TRBJ2-7	TGTGCCAGCAGGGGCGAGACTAGCGGGAGGGCCCAAGAGCAGTACTTC	CASRGETSGRAQEQYF
NA	TRBV2	NA	TRBJ1-2	TGTGCCAGCACCCAGGACACCGACTATGGCTACACCTTC	CASTQDTDYGYTF
many	TRBV7-9	TRBD1	TRBJ2-3	TGTGCCAGCAGCTTAGCGATCGGGACAGGGGTCACAGATACGCAGTATTTT	CASSLAIGTGVTDTQYF
few	TRBV6-1	TRBD1	TRBJ1-5	TGTGCCAGCAGTGACCGGGACAGGGGTAAAAATCAGCCCCAGCATTTT	CASSDRDRGKNQPQHF
few	TRBV28	NA	TRBJ2-6	TGTGCCAGCAGTTTATCAGGTCCTGGGGCCAACGTCCTGACTTTC	CASSLSGPGANVLTF
few	TRBV29-1	NA	TRBJ1-5	TGCAGCGTTGGGGGGGGTACTCAGCCCCAGCATTTT	CSVGGGTQPQHF
many	TRBV2	NA	TRBJ1-5	TGTGCCAGCCCGGGGCAGGGCAACAATCAGCCCCAGCATTTT	CASPGQGNNQPQHF
many	TRBV2	NA	TRBJ2-1	TGTGCCAGCAGTGCGGCCCCAATAGAGCAGTTCTTC	CASSAAPIEQFF
few	TRBV2	NA	TRBJ1-6	TGTGCCAGCAGTTCTAACAGGGTTGGCCCCTATAATTCACCCCTCCACTTT	CASSSNRVGPYNSPLHF
many	TRBV7-9	TRBD2	TRBJ2-1	TGTGCCAGCGGAATAGCCCTAGCGGAGACATATGCTGAGCAGTTCTTC	CASGIALAETYAEQFF
many	TRBV2	TRBD2	TRBJ2-7	TGTGCCAGCAGATTCGGGACTAGCGGGGGCTACGAGCAGTACTTC	CASRFGTSGGYEQYF
many	TRBV6-1	TRBD1	TRBJ1-1	TGTGCCAGTGCGACAGGGCTGAACACTGAAGCTTTCTTT	CASATGLNTEAFF
many	TRBV20-1	TRBD2	TRBJ2-1	TGCGGGACTAGCGGGTTCAATGAGCAGTTCTTC	CGTSGFNEQFF
many	TRBV5-5	TRBD1	TRBJ2-7	TGTGCCAGCAGCTTGGTGGTGGCAGGGGGCTACGAGCAGTACTTC	CASSLVVAGGYEQYF
many	TRBV27	TRBD2	TRBJ2-1	TGTGCCAGCAGAGGGACTAGCGGGAGCTCCTACAATGAGCAGTTCTTC	CASRGTSGSSYNEQFF
once	TRBV7-3	NA	TRBJ1-3	TGTGCCAGCAGCTTTACAGGGACGGACACCATATATTTT	CASSFTGTDTIYF
many	TRBV30	NA	TRBJ1-4	TGTGCCTGGATTACAGGGAATAATGAAAAACTGTTTTTT	CAWITGNNEKLFF
NA	TRBV14	NA	TRBJ1-1	TGTGCCAGCAGCCAAGATCGGATGGTGAACACTGAAGCTTTCTTT	CASSQDRMVNTEAFF
many	TRBV11-2	TRBD1	TRBJ2-7	TGTGCCAGCAGCCCGATACAGGGGCTCCACGAGCAGTACTTC	CASSPIQGLHEQYF
NA	TRBV9	TRBD1	TRBJ1-3	TGTGCCAGCAGCGTAGTGGGGACAGGGTACTCTGGAAACACCATATATTTT	CASSVVGTGYSGNTIYF
NA	TRBV6-9	NA	TRBJ2-5	TGTGCCAGCAGTTACCAACCACGGGGCCCCCCAGAGACCCAGTACTTC	CASSYQPRGPPETQYF
NA	TRBV7-3	NA	TRBJ2-3	TGTGCCAGCAGCTTAAGTGCAGATTTCACAGATACGCAGTATTTT	CASSLSADFTDTQYF
NA	TRBV29-1	NA	TRBJ1-1	TGCAGCGCCGGGGGGAGGTTCACTGAAGCTTTCTTT	CSAGGRFTEAFF
few	TRBV20-1	NA	TRBJ2-7	TGCAGTGTGACTCGTAGGCCCTACGAGCAGTACTTC	CSVTRRPYEQYF
few	TRBV7-9	NA	TRBJ2-4	TGTGCCAGCAGCTTAGATCTTGGGGCCAAAAACATTCAGTACTTC	CASSLDLGAKNIQYF
few	TRBV6-1	NA	TRBJ1-3	TGTGCCAGCAGTCCGGGCCCAACAGGGCTGCCTGGAAACACCACATATTTT	CASSPGPTGLPGNTTYF
few	TRBV5-1	TRBD2	TRBJ2-3	TGCGCCAGCAGGGGTGGGGGCGGCGGGGGGGGCACAGATACGCAGTATTTT	CASRGGGGGGGTDTQYF
many	TRBV5-1	TRBD2	TRBJ2-3	TGCGCCAGCAGCTTGGATGGGACTAGCGGATATACGCAGTATTTT	CASSLDGTSGYTQYF
NA	TRBV6-6	NA	TRBJ2-7	TGTGCCAGCAGTTACTCGGACAGAGAATCCTACGAGCAGTACTTC	CASSYSDRESYEQYF
many	TRBV29-1	TRBD1	TRBJ2-1	TGCAGCGTTGAACTCGGACAGGGGGCTTACAATGAGCAGTTCTTC	CSVELGQGAYNEQFF
many	TRBV6-5	NA	TRBJ1-1	TGTGCCAGCAGTTACCCACAGGGCAACACTGAAGCTTTCTTT	CASSYPQGNTEAFF
few	TRBV20-1	TRBD2	TRBJ2-4	TGCAGTGCTAGATTCACTAGCGCCCTAGCCAAAAACATTCAGTACTTC	CSARFTSALAKNIQYF
many	TRBV28	TRBD2	TRBJ2-5	TGTGCCAGCAGAGGGACTGGCGGGAGTCTCCAATGGGAGACCCAGTACTTC	CASRGTGGSLQWETQYF
many	TRBV18	NA	TRBJ2-1	TGTGCCAGCTCACCTAAATCCTACAATGAGCAGTTCTTC	CASSPKSYNEQFF
NA	TRBV7-6	TRBD1	TRBJ2-2	TGTGCCAGCAGCTCACCGGGACAGGGCACCGGGGAGCTGTTTTTT	CASSSPGQGTGELFF
NA	TRBV30	NA	TRBJ1-1	TGTGCCTGGGACCTCCTAGGGACGGACACTGAAGCTTTCTTT	CAWDLLGTDTEAFF